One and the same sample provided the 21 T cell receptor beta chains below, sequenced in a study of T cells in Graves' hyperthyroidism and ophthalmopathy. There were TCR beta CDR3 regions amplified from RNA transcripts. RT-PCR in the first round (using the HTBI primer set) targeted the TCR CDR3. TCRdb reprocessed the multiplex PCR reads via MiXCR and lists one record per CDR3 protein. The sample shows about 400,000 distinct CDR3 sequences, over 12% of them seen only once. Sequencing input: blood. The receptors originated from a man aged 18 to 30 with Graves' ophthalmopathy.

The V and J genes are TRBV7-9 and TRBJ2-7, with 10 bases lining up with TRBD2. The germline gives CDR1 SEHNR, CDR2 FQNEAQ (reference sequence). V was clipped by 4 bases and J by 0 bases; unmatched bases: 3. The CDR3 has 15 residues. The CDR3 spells CASSYLAGASYEQYF. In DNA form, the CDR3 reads TGTGCCAGCAGCTATCTAGCGGGGGCCTCCTACGAGCAGTACTTC. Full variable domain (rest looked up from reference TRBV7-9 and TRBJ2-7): DTGVSQNPRHKITKRGQNVTFRCDPISEHNRLYWYRQTLGQGPEFLTYFQNEAQLEKSRLLSDRFSAERPKGSFSTLEIQRTEQGDSAMYLCASSYLAGASYEQYFGPGTRLTVT.

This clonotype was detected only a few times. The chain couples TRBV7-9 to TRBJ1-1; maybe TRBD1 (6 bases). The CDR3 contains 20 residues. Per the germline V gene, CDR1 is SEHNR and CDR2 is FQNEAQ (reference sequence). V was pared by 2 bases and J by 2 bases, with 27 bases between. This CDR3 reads CASSLRGRGNFDGLNTEAFF. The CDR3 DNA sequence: TGTGCCAGCAGCTTACGGGGCAGGGGTAATTTTGACGGGCTTAACACTGAAGCTTTCTTT.

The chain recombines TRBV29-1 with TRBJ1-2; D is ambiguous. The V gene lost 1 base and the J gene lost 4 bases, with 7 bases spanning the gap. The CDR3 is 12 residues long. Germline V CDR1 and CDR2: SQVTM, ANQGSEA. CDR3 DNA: TGCAGCGTTGAAGGGAAATCCTATGGCTACACCTTC. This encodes CSVEGKSYGYTF.

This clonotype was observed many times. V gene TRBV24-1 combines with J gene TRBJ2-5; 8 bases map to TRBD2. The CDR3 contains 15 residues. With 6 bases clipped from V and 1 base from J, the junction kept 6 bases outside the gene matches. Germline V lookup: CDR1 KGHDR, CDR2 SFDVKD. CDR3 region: CATSRGGLIQETQYF. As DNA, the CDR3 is TGTGCCACCAGTCGCGGGGGGCTGATCCAAGAGACCCAGTACTTC.

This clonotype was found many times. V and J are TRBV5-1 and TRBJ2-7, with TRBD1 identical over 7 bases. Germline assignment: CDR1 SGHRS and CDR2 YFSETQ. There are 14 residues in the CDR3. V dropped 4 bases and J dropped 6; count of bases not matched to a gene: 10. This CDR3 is CASSPYRGIVEQYF. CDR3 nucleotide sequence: TGCGCCAGCAGCCCCTACAGGGGTATCGTCGAGCAGTACTTC.

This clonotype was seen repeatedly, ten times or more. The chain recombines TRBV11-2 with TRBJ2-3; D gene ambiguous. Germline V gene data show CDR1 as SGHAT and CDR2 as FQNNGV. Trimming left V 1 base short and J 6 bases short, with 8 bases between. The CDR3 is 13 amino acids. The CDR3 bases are TGTGCCAGCAGCTTAGTCCTCTGGGATACGCAGTATTTT. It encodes CASSLVLWDTQYF. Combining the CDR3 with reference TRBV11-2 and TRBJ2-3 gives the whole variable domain EAGVAQSPRYKIIEKRQSVAFWCNPISGHATLYWYQQILGQGPKLLIQFQNNGVVDDSQLPKDRFSAERLKGVDSTLKIQPAKLEDSAVYLCASSLVLWDTQYFGPGTRLTVL.

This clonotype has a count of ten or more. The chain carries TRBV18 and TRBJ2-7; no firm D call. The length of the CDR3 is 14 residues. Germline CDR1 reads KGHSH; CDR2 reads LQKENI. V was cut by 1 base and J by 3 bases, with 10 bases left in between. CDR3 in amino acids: CASSPQARDYEQYF. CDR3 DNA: TGTGCCAGCTCACCACAGGCCAGAGACTACGAGCAGTACTTC.

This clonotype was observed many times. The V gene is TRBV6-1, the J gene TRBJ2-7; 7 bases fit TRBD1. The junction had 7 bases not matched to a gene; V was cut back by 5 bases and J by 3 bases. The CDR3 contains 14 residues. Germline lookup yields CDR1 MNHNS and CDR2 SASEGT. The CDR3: CASSPRQGNYEQYF. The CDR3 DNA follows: TGTGCCAGCAGTCCACGACAGGGTAACTACGAGCAGTACTTC.

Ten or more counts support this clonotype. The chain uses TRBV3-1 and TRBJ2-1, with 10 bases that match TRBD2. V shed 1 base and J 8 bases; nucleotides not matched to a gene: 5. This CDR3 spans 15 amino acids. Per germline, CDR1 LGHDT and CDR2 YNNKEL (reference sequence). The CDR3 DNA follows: TGTGCCAGCAGCCAAGCCCCTAGCGGGAGTGATGAGCAGTTCTTC. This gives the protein CASSQAPSGSDEQFF.

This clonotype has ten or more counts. CDR3 in amino acids: CASDPRQGRPEAFF. CDR3 coding DNA: TGTGCCAGCGACCCAAGACAGGGGAGGCCTGAAGCTTTCTTT. The chain combines TRBV2 with TRBJ1-1, with 8 bases fitting TRBD1. The germline V gene encodes CDR1 SNHLY and CDR2 FYNNEI. The CDR3 has 14 residues. Trimming took 8 bases from V and 6 from J; bases not matched to a gene: 11.

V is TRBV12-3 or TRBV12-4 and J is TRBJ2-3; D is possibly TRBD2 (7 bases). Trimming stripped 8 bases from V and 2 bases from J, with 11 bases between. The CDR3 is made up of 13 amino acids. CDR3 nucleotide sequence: TGTGCCAGCTCCGGGGGGCCCACAGATACGCAGTATTTT. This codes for CASSGGPTDTQYF.

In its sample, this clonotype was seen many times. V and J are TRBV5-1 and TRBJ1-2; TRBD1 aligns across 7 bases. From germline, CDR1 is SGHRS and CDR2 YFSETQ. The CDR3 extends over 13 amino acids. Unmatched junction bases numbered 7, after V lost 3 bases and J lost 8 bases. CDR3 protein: CASSSLTGPGYTF. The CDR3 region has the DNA TGCGCCAGCAGCTCGTTGACAGGGCCAGGCTACACCTTC.

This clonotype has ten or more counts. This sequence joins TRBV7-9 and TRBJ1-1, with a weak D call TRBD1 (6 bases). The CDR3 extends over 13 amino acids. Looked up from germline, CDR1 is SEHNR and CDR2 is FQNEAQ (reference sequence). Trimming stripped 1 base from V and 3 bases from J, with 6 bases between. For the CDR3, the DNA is TGTGCCAGCAGCTTAGACAGGGACACTGAAGCTTTCTTT. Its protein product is CASSLDRDTEAFF.

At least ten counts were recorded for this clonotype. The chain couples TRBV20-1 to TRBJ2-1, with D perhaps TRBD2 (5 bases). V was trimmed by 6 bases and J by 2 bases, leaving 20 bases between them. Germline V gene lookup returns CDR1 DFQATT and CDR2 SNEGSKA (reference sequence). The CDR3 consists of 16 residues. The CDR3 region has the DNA TGCAGTGCGCCTAGGGAGAGACCTGCCCCCTACAATGAGCAGTTCTTC. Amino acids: CSAPRERPAPYNEQFF.

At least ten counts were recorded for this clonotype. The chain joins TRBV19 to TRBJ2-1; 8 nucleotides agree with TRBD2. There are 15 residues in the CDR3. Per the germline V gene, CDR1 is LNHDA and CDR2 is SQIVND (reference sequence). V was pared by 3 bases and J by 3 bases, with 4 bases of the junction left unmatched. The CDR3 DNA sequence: TGTGCCAGTAGTATCGCGGGGGGCAACTACAATGAGCAGTTCTTC. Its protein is CASSIAGGNYNEQFF.

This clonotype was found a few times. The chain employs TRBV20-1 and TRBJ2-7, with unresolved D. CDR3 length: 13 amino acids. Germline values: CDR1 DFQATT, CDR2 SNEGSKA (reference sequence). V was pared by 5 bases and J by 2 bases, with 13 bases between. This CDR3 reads CSASLGHPYEQYF. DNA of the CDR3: TGCAGTGCTTCCCTGGGTCATCCCTACGAGCAGTACTTC.

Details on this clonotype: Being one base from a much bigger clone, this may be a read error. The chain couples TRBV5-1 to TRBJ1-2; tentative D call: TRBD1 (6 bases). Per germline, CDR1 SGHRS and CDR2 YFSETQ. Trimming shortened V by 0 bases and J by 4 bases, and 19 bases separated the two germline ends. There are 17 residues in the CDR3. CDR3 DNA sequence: TGCGCCAGCAGCTTGGATCCCCAGGGGTCTCTATCCTATGGCTACACCTTC. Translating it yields CASSLDPQGSLSYGYTF.

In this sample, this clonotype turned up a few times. CDR3 coding DNA: TGTGCCAGCGCAAGGGAGGGAACCGGGGAGCTGTTTTTT. Its translation: CASAREGTGELFF. This chain links TRBV6-5 with TRBJ2-2, with TRBD2 matching 7 bases. This CDR3 is 13 amino acids long. V lost 8 bases, J lost 5 bases, and 5 bases stayed unmatched. Per the germline V gene, CDR1 is MNHEY and CDR2 is SVGAGI.

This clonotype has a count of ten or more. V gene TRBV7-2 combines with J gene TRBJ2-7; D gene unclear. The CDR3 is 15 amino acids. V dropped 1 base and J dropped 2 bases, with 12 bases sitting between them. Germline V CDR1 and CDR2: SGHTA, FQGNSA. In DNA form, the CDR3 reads TGTGCCAGCAGCTTAGAGAGCAACCTGGCCTACGAGCAGTACTTC. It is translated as CASSLESNLAYEQYF. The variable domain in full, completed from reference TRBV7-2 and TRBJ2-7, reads GAGVSQSPSNKVTEKGKDVELRCDPISGHTALYWYRQSLGQGLEFLIYFQGNSAPDKSGLPSDRFSAERTGGSVSTLTIQRTQQEDSAVYLCASSLESNLAYEQYFGPGTRLTVT.

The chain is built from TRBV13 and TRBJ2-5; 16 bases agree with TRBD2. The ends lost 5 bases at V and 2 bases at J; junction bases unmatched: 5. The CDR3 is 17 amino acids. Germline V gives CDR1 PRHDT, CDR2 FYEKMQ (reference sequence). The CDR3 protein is CASSRGLAGGGQETQYF. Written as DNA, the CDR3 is TGTGCCAGCAGCAGGGGACTAGCGGGAGGGGGACAAGAGACCCAGTACTTC.

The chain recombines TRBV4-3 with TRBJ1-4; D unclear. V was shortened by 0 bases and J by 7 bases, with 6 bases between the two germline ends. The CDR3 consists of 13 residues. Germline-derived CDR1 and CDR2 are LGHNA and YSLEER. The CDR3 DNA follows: TGCGCCAGCAGCCAAGAGTCGGGTGAAAAACTGTTTTTT. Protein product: CASSQESGEKLFF.